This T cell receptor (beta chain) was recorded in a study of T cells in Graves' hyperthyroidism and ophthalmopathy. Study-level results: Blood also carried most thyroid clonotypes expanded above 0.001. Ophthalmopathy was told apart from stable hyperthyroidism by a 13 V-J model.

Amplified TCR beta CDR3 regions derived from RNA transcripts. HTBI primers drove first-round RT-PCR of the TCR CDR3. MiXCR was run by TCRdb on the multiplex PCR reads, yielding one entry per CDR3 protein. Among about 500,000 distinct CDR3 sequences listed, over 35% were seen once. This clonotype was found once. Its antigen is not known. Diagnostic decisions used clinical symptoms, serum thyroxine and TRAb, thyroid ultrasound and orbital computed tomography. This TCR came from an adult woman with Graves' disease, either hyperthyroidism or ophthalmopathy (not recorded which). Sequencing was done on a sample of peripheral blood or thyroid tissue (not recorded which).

The CDR3 protein is CASSSRAGTPQETQYF. DNA for the CDR3: TGTGCCAGCAGCAGCCGAGCAGGGACCCCCCAAGAGACCCAGTACTTC. This sequence joins TRBV7-2 and TRBJ2-5, with D perhaps TRBD1 or TRBD2 (5 bases each). The germline CDR1 and CDR2 sequences are SGHTA and FQGNSA. Trimming took off 5 bases at V and 1 base at J, with 17 bases between the two ends. The CDR3 extends over 16 amino acids.